This T cell receptor (beta chain) was captured in a study of beta chain features in type 1 diabetes. CDR1 LNHNV and CDR2 YYDKDF come from the germline V gene (reference sequence). V gave up 1 base and J gave up 10 bases, with 17 bases separating them. The CDR3 totals 15 residues. The study, taken as a whole, reports: Shorter templates might be favored by PCR, equally in patients and controls.

This clone has more than one count but fewer than ten. The antigen remains undetermined. The whole isolated RNA underwent reverse transcription, so sequencing captured expressed TCRB transcripts. Some clones are missing from TCRdb's copy, which holds only in-frame ones; the method was immunoSEQ multiplex PCR. The table lists 300,000 to 350,000 clones, roughly 8% of them singletons. The authors sorted CD4+ naive, central memory, regulatory and stem cell-like memory cells via CD45RO/CCR7/CD25/CD127/CD95/CD27. Purities in excess of 98% were seen in all sorted populations. What was sequenced was central memory CD4+ T cells from blood. This receptor was identified in a woman between 18 and 29 years old in good health. The chain carries TRBV15 and TRBJ2-1; TRBD2 is a possible D gene (6 bases). The CDR3 here is CATSRGGGLVGEQFF. For the CDR3, the DNA is TGTGCCACCAGCAGAGGGGGAGGACTGGTAGGGGAGCAGTTCTTC.